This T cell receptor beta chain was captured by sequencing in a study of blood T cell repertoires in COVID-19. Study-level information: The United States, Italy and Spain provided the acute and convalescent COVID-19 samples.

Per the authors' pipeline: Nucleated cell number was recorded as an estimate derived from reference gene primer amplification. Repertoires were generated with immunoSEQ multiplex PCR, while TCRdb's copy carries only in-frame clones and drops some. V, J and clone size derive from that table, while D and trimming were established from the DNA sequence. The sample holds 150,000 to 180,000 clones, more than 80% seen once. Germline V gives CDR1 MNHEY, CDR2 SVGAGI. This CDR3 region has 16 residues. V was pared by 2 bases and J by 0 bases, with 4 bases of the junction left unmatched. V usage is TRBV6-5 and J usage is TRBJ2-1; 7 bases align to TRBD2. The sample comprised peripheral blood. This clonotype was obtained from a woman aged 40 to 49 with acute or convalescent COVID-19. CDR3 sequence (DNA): TGTGCCAGCAGTTACGTGGGCGGGAGCTCCTACAATGAGCAGTTCTTC. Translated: CASSYVGGSSYNEQFF.